A single sample gave rise to the 8 T cell receptor beta chains below, sequenced in a study of CD8 T cells in Susac syndrome. After extraction with the RNeasy kit, roughly 0.5 to 1 ug of the RNA was reverse transcribed using random hexamers. TCRdb processed the immunoSEQ multiplex PCR reads anew with MiXCR; each CDR3 protein has one entry. The sample carries approximately 170,000 distinct CDR3 sequences, approximately 90% recorded once. The sample was CD4+ T cells from PBMCs. The receptors were gathered from a human donor in good health.

The chain combines TRBV25-1 with TRBJ2-1, with D perhaps assigned TRBD1 or TRBD2 (5 bases each). This CDR3 is built from 14 residues. Trimming removed 5 bases at V and 7 bases at J, with 15 bases between. Germline CDR1 MGHDK, CDR2 SYGVNS. CDR3: CASSTYGDANEQFF. The DNA for the CDR3 is TGTGCCAGCAGTACCTACGGGGACGCAAATGAGCAGTTCTTC. The full variable domain, in which reference TRBV25-1 and TRBJ2-1 provide the parts outside the CDR3, is EADIYQTPRYLVIGTGKKITLECSQTMGHDKMYWYQQDPGMELHLIHYSYGVNSTEKGDLSSESTVSRIRTEHFPLTLESARPSHTSQYLCASSTYGDANEQFFGPGTRLTVL.

This sequence joins TRBV11-2 and TRBJ2-5, with D perhaps TRBD1 or TRBD2 (6 bases each). The germline gives CDR1 SGHAT, CDR2 FQNNGV. V shed 4 bases and J shed 1 base, with 13 bases lying between them. The CDR3 has 15 amino acids. The CDR3 spells CASSSRGLFQETQYF. CDR3 DNA: TGTGCCAGCAGCTCCCGGGGGCTATTCCAAGAGACCCAGTACTTC.

The CDR3 spells CASSVGLPDTQYF. The CDR3 DNA is TGTGCCAGCAGCGTAGGACTACCAGATACGCAGTATTTT. The rearrangement links TRBV9 to TRBJ2-3, with D possibly matching TRBD2 (5 bases). V was trimmed by 0 bases and J by 4 bases, leaving 6 bases between them. Germline V CDR1 and CDR2: SGDLS, YYNGEE. This CDR3 has 13 amino acids.

J is TRBJ1-6 and V is TRBV20-1; no definite D call. Trimming took 4 bases from V and 2 from J, leaving 15 bases between them. Germline V CDR1 and CDR2: DFQATT, SNEGSKA (reference sequence). The CDR3 is 16 residues long. This chain's CDR3 is CSAISHDGAYNSPLHF. The CDR3 nucleotides are TGCAGTGCTATATCCCACGACGGGGCCTATAATTCACCCCTCCACTTT.

The chain joins TRBV6-1 to TRBJ2-5; D is ambiguous. The CDR3 covers 14 residues. From germline, CDR1 is MNHNS and CDR2 SASEGT. Trimming took off 1 base at V and 5 bases at J, with 11 bases between the two ends. In nucleotides, the CDR3 is TGTGCCAGCAGTGAAGGAGGCTTACCGGAGACCCAGTACTTC. Its translation: CASSEGGLPETQYF.

The chain uses TRBV4-3 and TRBJ2-1; 8 bases agree with TRBD2. V dropped 0 bases and J dropped 0; count of bases not matched to a gene: 4. Germline CDR1 reads LGHNA; CDR2 reads YSLEER. The CDR3 loop spans 17 amino acids. The CDR3 spells CASSQDWAGGSYNEQFF. The CDR3 DNA reads TGCGCCAGCAGCCAAGATTGGGCGGGGGGCTCCTACAATGAGCAGTTCTTC.

The chain is built from TRBV20-1 and TRBJ1-4; unclear D gene. V shed 0 bases and J shed 10 bases, with 12 bases lying between them. CDR3 size: 13 residues. Germline V gene lookup returns CDR1 DFQATT and CDR2 SNEGSKA (reference sequence). CDR3 in amino acids: CSAREAQVGKLFF. The CDR3 coding sequence is TGCAGTGCTAGAGAAGCTCAGGTGGGAAAACTGTTTTTT.

V usage is TRBV7-9 and J usage is TRBJ2-5; a possible D gene is TRBD1 (6 bases). Germline CDR1 reads SEHNR; CDR2 reads FQNEAQ (reference sequence). The CDR3 runs to 15 residues. The V and J ends lost 2 bases and 3 bases respectively, with 13 bases between them. CDR3 bases: TGTGCCAGCAGCTTACCGAGGACAGAAAAAGAGACCCAGTACTTC. Its translation: CASSLPRTEKETQYF.